The rows below give T cell receptor beta chains drawn from one sample of a study of a mutant IDH1 vaccine in newly diagnosed glioma. Their antigens remain unidentified. The table came from immunoSEQ multiplex PCR; TCRdb's copy has only in-frame clones and leaves some out. The table lists 40,000 to 55,000 clones, approximately 78% of them singletons. Sequences were derived from PBMCs, sampled from a glioma patient whose treatment included an IDH1 peptide vaccine. These receptors were obtained from a middle-aged man with glioma. CDR3s include the opening cysteine and the closing phenylalanine or tryptophan.

J	V	CDR3
TRBJ1-3	TRBV4-1	CASSHNRATTANTIYF
TRBJ1-2	TRBV13	CASSLDGGYTF
TRBJ1-5	TRBV7-2	CASSPGSQQPQHF
TRBJ1-1	TRBV25-1	CASSDPGQGTEAFF
TRBJ1-4	TRBV5-1	CASSPDTFNEKLFF
TRBJ2-1	TRBV20-1	CSARGLNEQFF
TRBJ1-5	TRBV30	CAWSVGRGTQPQHF
TRBJ2-1	TRBV5-1	CASSPTSGGAGEQFF
TRBJ1-5	TRBV7-9	CASSPGQQSNQPQHF
TRBJ2-2	TRBV30	CAWSVGGTGELFF
TRBJ2-3	TRBV5-1	CASSLEASGGADTQYF
TRBJ2-7	TRBV2	CASSERKGSYEQYF
TRBJ2-7	TRBV14	CASSFSGRSGEQYF
TRBJ2-1	TRBV14	CASSPHFQKNNEQFF
TRBJ2-2	TRBV7-2	CASSLRTGGGGELFF
TRBJ1-5	TRBV6-5	CASSVGHGPNQPQHF
TRBJ1-2	TRBV5-4	CASSAGQGDYGYTF
TRBJ1-1	TRBV7-3	CASSTGQSGTEAFF
TRBJ1-5	TRBV7-2	CASSPGWDQPQHF
TRBJ2-5	TRBV6-5	CASSYSRQGETQYF
TRBJ1-1	TRBV30	CAWSTGRNTEAFF
TRBJ1-2	TRBV10-3	CATGDYGYTF